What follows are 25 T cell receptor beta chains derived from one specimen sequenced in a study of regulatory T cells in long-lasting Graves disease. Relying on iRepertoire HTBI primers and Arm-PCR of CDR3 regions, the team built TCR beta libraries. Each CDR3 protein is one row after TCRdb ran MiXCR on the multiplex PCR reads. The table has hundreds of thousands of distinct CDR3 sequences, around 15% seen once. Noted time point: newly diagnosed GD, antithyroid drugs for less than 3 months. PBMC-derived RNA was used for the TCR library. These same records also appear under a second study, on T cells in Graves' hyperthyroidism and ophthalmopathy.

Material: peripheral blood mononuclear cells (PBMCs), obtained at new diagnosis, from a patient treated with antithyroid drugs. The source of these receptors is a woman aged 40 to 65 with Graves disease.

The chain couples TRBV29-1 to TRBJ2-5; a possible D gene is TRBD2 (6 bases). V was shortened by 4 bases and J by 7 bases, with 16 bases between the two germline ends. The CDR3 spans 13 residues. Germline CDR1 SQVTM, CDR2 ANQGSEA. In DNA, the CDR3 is TGCAGCGTTGGGGGCGGGGCCCAGGGGACCCAGTACTTC. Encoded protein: CSVGGGAQGTQYF.

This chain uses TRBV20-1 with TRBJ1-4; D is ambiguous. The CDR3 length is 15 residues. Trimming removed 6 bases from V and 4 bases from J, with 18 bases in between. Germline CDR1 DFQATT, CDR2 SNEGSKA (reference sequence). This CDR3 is CSASRPAANNEKLFF. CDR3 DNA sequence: TGCAGTGCCAGTCGCCCGGCCGCTAATAATGAAAAACTGTTTTTT.

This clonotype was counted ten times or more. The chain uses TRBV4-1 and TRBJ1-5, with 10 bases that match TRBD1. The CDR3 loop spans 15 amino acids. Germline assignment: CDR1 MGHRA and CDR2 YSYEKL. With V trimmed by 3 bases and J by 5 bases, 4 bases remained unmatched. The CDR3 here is CASSQPGTGDQPQHF. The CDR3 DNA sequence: TGCGCCAGCAGCCAGCCTGGGACAGGGGATCAGCCCCAGCATTTT.

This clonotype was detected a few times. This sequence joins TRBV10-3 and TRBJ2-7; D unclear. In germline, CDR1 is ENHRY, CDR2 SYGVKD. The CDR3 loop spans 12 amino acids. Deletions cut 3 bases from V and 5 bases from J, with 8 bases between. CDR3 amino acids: CAISDWPDEQYF. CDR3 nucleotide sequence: TGTGCCATCAGTGATTGGCCCGACGAGCAGTACTTC.

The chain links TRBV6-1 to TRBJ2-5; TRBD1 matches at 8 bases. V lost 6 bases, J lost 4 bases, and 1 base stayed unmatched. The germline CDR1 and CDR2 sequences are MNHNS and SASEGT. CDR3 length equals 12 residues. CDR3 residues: CASRQGAETQYF. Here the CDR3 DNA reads TGTGCCAGCAGGCAGGGGGCAGAGACCCAGTACTTC.

As DNA, the CDR3 is TGTGCCAGCAGCCCCTACAGCGGCGGAACAGGGGAGCTGTTTTTT. Amino acids: CASSPYSGGTGELFF. The chain has TRBV7-6 and TRBJ2-2; D is perhaps TRBD2 (5 bases). This CDR3 is built from 15 residues. V lost 5 bases to trimming and J lost 8 bases, with 18 bases between them. CDR1 and CDR2 from the germline V gene are SGHVS and FNYEAQ.

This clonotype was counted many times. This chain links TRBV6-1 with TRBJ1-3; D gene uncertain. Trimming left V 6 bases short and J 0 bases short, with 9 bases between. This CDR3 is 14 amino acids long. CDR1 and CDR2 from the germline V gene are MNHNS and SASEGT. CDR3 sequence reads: CASSEQYSGNTIYF. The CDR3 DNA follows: TGTGCCAGCAGCGAACAGTACTCTGGAAACACCATATATTTT.

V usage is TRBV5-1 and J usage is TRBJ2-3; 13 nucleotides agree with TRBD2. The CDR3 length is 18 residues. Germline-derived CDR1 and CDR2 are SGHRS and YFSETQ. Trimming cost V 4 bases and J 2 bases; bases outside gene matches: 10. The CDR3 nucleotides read TGCGCCAGCAGCCCCGGACTAGCGGGAGTTGTCTTCACAGATACGCAGTATTTT. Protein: CASSPGLAGVVFTDTQYF.

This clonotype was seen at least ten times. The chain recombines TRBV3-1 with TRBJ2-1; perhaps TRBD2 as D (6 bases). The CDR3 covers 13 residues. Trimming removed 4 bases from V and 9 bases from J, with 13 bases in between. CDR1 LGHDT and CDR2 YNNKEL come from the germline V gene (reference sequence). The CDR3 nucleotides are TGTGCCAGCAGCCGGGACTCCAAGGGTGAGCAGTTCTTC. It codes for CASSRDSKGEQFF.

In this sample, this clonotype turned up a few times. CDR3 DNA sequence: TGTGCCAGCAGCTCAACCTCGGGGGGGGCGTATAGTGGCTACACCTTC. This gives the protein CASSSTSGGAYSGYTF. The rearrangement uses TRBV7-9 and TRBJ1-2; TRBD1 is a possible D gene (6 bases). The germline CDR1 and CDR2 sequences are SEHNR and FQNEAQ (reference sequence). The CDR3 consists of 16 residues. Trimming stripped 4 bases from V and 7 bases from J, with 22 bases between.

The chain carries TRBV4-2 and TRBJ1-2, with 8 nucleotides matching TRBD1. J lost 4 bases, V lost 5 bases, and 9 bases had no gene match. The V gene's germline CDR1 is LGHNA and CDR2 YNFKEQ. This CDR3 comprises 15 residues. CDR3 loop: CASSAQGAEGYGYTF. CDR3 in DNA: TGTGCCAGCAGCGCCCAGGGGGCCGAAGGCTATGGCTACACCTTC.

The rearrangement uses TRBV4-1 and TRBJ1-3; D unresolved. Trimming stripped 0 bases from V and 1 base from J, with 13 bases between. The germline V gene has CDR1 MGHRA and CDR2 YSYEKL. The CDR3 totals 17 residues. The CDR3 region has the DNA TGCGCCAGCAGCCAAGATAAGACTTTCCCATCTGGAAACACCATATATTTT. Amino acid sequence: CASSQDKTFPSGNTIYF.

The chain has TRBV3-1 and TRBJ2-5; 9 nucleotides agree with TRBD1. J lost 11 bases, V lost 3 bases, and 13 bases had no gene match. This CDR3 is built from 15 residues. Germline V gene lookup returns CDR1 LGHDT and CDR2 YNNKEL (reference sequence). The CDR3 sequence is CASSHRGTGINEQYF. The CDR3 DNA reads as TGTGCCAGCAGCCATAGAGGGACAGGGATCAATGAGCAGTACTTC.

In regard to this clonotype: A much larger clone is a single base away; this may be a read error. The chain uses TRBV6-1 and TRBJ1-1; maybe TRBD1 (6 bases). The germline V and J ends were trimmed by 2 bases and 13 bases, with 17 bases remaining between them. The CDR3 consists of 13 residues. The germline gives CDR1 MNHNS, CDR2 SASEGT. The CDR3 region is CASSERGGGGVFF. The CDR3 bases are TGTGCCAGCAGTGAAAGGGGCGGAGGGGGAGTTTTCTTT.

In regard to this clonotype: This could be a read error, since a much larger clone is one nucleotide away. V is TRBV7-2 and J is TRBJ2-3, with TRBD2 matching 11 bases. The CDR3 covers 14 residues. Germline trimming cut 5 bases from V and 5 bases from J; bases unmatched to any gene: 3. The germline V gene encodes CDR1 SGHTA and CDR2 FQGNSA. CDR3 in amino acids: CASSPGLAEDTQYF. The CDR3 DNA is TGTGCCAGCAGCCCGGGACTAGCGGAAGATACGCAGTATTTT.

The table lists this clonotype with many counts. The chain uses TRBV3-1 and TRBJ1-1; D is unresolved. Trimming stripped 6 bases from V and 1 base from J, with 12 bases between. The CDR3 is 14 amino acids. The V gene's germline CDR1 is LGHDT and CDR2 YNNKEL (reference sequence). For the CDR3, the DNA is TGTGCCAGCAGAATGGAGGCTTCGAACACTGAAGCTTTCTTT. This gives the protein CASRMEASNTEAFF. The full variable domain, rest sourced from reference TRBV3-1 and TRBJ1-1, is DTAVSQTPKYLVTQMGNDKSIKCEQNLGHDTMYWYKQDSKKFLKIMFSYNNKELIINETVPNRFSPKSPDKAHLNLHINSLELGDSAVYFCASRMEASNTEAFFGQGTRLTVV.

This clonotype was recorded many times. The CDR3 DNA reads TGTGCCAGCAGTGATGGCAGGGACTACGAGCAGTACTTC. Translation: CASSDGRDYEQYF. V usage is TRBV2 and J usage is TRBJ2-7, with D possibly matching TRBD1 (5 bases). The V and J ends lost 3 bases and 3 bases respectively, with 9 bases between them. This CDR3 region has 13 residues. Germline V lookup: CDR1 SNHLY, CDR2 FYNNEI.

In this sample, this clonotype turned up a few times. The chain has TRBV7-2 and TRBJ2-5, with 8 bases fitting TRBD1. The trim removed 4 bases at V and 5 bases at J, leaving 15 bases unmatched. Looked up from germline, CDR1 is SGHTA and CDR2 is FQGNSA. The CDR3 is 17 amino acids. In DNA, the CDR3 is TGTGCCAGCAGCTCGGCGGGTGGCAGGGGGCCCTGGGAGACCCAGTACTTC. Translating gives CASSSAGGRGPWETQYF.

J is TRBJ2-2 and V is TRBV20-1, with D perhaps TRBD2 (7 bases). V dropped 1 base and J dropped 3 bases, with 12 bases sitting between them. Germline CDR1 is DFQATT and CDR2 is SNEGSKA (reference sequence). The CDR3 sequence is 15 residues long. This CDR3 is CSARVGGGYTGELFF. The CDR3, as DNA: TGCAGTGCTAGAGTAGGGGGGGGTTACACCGGGGAGCTGTTTTTT.

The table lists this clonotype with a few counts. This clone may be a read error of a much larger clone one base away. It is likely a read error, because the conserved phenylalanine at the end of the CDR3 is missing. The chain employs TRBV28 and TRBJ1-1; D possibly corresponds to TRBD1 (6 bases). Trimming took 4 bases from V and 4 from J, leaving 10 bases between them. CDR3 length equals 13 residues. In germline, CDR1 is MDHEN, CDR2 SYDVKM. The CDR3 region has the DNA TGTGCCAGCAGTTACAGGGAGGGCACTGAAGCTTTCTCT. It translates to CASSYREGTEAFS.

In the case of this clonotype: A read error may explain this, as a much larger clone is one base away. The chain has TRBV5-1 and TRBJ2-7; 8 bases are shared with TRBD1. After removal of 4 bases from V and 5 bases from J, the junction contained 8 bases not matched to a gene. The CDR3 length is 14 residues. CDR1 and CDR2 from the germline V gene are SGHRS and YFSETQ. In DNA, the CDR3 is TGCGCCAGCAGCCTAGGACAGGGACCCAACGAGCAGTACTTC. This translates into CASSLGQGPNEQYF.

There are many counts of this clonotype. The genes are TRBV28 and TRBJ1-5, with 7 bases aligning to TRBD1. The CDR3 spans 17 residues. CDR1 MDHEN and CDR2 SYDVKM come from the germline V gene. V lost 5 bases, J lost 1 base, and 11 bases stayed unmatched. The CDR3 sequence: CASSPPTGRGSNQPQHF. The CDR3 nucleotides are TGTGCCAGCAGTCCCCCGACAGGGAGAGGGAGCAATCAGCCCCAGCATTTT. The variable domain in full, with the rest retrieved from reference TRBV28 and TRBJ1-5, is DVKVTQSSRYLVKRTGEKVFLECVQDMDHENMFWYRQDPGLGLRLIYFSYDVKMKEKGDIPEGYSVSREKKERFSLILESASTNQTSMYLCASSPPTGRGSNQPQHFGDGTRLSIL.

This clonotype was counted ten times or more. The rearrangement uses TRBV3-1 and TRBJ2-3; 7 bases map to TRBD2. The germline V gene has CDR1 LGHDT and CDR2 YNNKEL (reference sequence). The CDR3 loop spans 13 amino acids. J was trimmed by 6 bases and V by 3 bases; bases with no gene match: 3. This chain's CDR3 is CASSQFGGDTQYF. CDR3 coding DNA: TGTGCCAGCAGCCAGTTCGGGGGGGATACGCAGTATTTT.

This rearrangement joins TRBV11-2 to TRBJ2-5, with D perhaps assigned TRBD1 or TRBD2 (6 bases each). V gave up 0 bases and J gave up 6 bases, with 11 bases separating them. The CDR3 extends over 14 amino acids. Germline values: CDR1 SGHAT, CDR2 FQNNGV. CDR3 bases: TGTGCCAGCAGCTTAGAGTCCCGGGGGCAGACCCAGTACTTC. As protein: CASSLESRGQTQYF.

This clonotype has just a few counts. The CDR3 reads CASSLAGQVQETQYF. The CDR3 bases are TGTGCCAGCAGCTTGGCCGGGCAGGTTCAAGAGACCCAGTACTTC. V and J are TRBV11-2 and TRBJ2-5; no definite D call. The germline V and J ends were trimmed by 3 bases and 2 bases, with 13 bases remaining between them. Per the germline V gene, CDR1 is SGHAT and CDR2 is FQNNGV. This CDR3 contains 15 residues. Looking up the rest from reference TRBV11-2 and TRBJ2-5 gives the full variable domain: EAGVAQSPRYKIIEKRQSVAFWCNPISGHATLYWYQQILGQGPKLLIQFQNNGVVDDSQLPKDRFSAERLKGVDSTLKIQPAKLEDSAVYLCASSLAGQVQETQYFGPGTRLLVL.